This T cell receptor (beta chain) emerged from a study of regulatory T cells in long-lasting Graves disease. In its sample, this clonotype was seen a few times. Its target is not known. Time point reported: persistent/refractory GD, antithyroid drugs over 5 years with positive TRAb. After RNA was extracted from PBMCs, the TCR library was made from it. Arm-PCR of CDR3 regions and iRepertoire HTBI primers were the basis on which TCR beta libraries were built. TCRdb passed the multiplex PCR reads through MiXCR, listing each CDR3 protein once. The sample shows approximately 400,000 distinct CDR3 sequences, 23% of them seen only once. This CDR3 contains 13 residues. Germline CDR1 and CDR2: SGHRS and YFSETQ. V lost 5 bases, J lost 4 bases, and 12 bases lay in between. Study observations and caveats: Relative to newly diagnosed Graves' patients, persistent ones had lower TCR diversity. Persistent cases favored TRBV28, TRBJ1-2 and TRBJ2-5.

The origin of this receptor is a female donor with Graves disease. The J gene is TRBJ1-1, the V gene TRBV5-1; D not certain. The specimen comprised peripheral blood mononuclear cells (PBMCs), sampled when the disease was refractory, from a patient treated with antithyroid drugs. The CDR3: CASRLLLGTEAFF. CDR3 in DNA: TGCGCCAGCAGGCTGTTGCTGGGCACTGAAGCTTTCTTT. Combining the CDR3 with reference TRBV5-1 and TRBJ1-1 gives the whole variable domain KAGVTQTPRYLIKTRGQQVTLSCSPISGHRSVSWYQQTPGQGLQFLFEYFSETQRNKGNFPGRFSGRQFSNSRSEMNVSTLELGDSALYLCASRLLLGTEAFFGQGTRLTVV.